The 29 T cell receptor beta chains below were found in one sample sequenced in a study of response to subunit inactivated influenza vaccine. TCRdb fed the RT-PCR reads into MiXCR, producing one record per CDR3 protein. The sample records 750,000 to 850,000 distinct CDR3 sequences, around 20% being singletons. The specimen was PBMCs from blood, collected more than 4 days after vaccination. These TCRs come from a man in his fifties or sixties who received an inactivated influenza vaccine.

V and J are TRBV4-1 and TRBJ1-1; D ambiguous. The CDR3 runs to 15 residues. The germline V gene has CDR1 MGHRA and CDR2 YSYEKL. Trimming removed 1 base from V and 0 bases from J, with 9 bases in between. CDR3 coding DNA: TGCGCCAGCAGCCAAGGGAACGGTCTGAACACTGAAGCTTTCTTT. Translated, it gives CASSQGNGLNTEAFF.

In its sample, this clonotype was seen a few times. V and J are TRBV10-3 and TRBJ2-1, with D hard to call. This CDR3 region has 13 residues. Germline assignment: CDR1 ENHRY and CDR2 SYGVKD. Trimming pared 4 bases from V and 8 bases from J, leaving 12 bases between. The CDR3 reads CAISVTKGDEQFF. The CDR3 DNA reads as TGTGCCATCAGTGTAACGAAGGGCGATGAGCAGTTCTTC.

The rearrangement joins TRBV12-3 or TRBV12-4 to TRBJ2-7; D gene unclear. The germline V and J ends were trimmed by 3 bases and 6 bases, with 15 bases remaining between them. The CDR3 consists of 14 residues. CDR3 protein: CASSLTWTLGEQYF. CDR3 bases: TGTGCCAGCAGTTTGACTTGGACGCTCGGCGAGCAGTACTTC.

The V call is TRBV6-5, the J call TRBJ1-4, with a tentative D call TRBD1 (5 bases). V shed 7 bases and J shed 6 bases, with 9 bases lying between them. Germline CDR1 and CDR2: MNHEY and SVGAGI. The CDR3 has 12 amino acids. Written as DNA, the CDR3 is TGTGCCAGCAAGCAGACAGATGAAAAACTGTTTTTT. It specifies CASKQTDEKLFF.

This clonotype was detected a few times. The V gene is TRBV7-6, the J gene TRBJ2-2; 12 positions match TRBD2. Germline loops: CDR1 SGHVS, CDR2 FNYEAQ. The CDR3 length is 19 residues. The junction had 9 bases not matched to a gene; V was cut back by 4 bases and J by 0 bases. CDR3 residues: CASSSRLAGAKANTGELFF. In DNA form, the CDR3 reads TGTGCCAGCAGCTCCCGACTAGCGGGAGCTAAAGCGAACACCGGGGAGCTGTTTTTT.

This clonotype was observed a handful of times. The chain recombines TRBV4-3 with TRBJ1-6, with D perhaps matching TRBD1 (6 bases). Germline assignment: CDR1 LGHNA and CDR2 YSLEER. Between the trimmed V and J ends, which lost 3 bases and 4 bases, there was a span of 7 bases. The length of the CDR3 is 14 residues. DNA of the CDR3: TGCGCCAGCAGCCAGGACAGATATAATTCACCCCTCCACTTT. Amino acids: CASSQDRYNSPLHF.

This clonotype occurred a few times. The rearrangement links TRBV4-2 to TRBJ1-2; 7 nucleotides match TRBD1. Germline assignment: CDR1 LGHNA and CDR2 YNFKEQ. V shed 4 bases and J 6 bases; nucleotides not matched to a gene: 5. This CDR3 is built from 13 residues. The CDR3 is CASSRNQGDGYTF. CDR3 in DNA: TGTGCCAGCAGCCGGAATCAGGGGGATGGCTACACCTTC.

This clonotype was detected many times. V gene TRBV12-3 or TRBV12-4 combines with J gene TRBJ2-5; D might be TRBD1 or TRBD2, each matching 6 bases. This CDR3 spans 13 amino acids. The ends were cut back, 4 bases at V and 7 bases at J, with 13 bases in the middle. The CDR3 loop is CASSYGGSRTQYF. The CDR3 nucleotides read TGTGCCAGCAGTTACGGGGGCTCTCGGACCCAGTACTTC.

This sequence joins TRBV7-8 and TRBJ2-3; D not resolved. The germline V gene encodes CDR1 SGHVS and CDR2 FQNEAQ. Trimming took off 3 bases at V and 5 bases at J, with 15 bases between the two ends. CDR3 size: 15 residues. The CDR3 DNA reads as TGTGCCAGCAGCTTTCTTTTGCCCCCCCGAGATACGCAGTATTTT. This codes for CASSFLLPPRDTQYF.

This clonotype came up a few times. In DNA form, the CDR3 reads TGCAGCGTTGCCCCGGGACATAACACCGGGGAGCTGTTTTTT. Translated: CSVAPGHNTGELFF. This sequence joins TRBV29-1 and TRBJ2-2; D is perhaps TRBD1 (6 bases). The CDR3 runs to 14 residues. From germline, CDR1 is SQVTM and CDR2 ANQGSEA. V gave up 4 bases and J gave up 2 bases, with 11 bases separating them.

This clonotype was observed a handful of times. DNA of the CDR3: TGTGCCAGCAGCGGAGACAAGGGATGGGGGGAGCTGTTTTTT. It is translated as CASSGDKGWGELFF. The rearrangement links TRBV7-9 to TRBJ2-2, with unresolved D. The CDR3 totals 14 residues. The V gene lost 5 bases and the J gene lost 8 bases, with 15 bases spanning the gap. The germline CDR1 and CDR2 sequences are SEHNR and FQNEAQ (reference sequence).

This chain connects TRBV4-3 to TRBJ2-1; maybe TRBD2 (6 bases). Trimming removed 0 bases at V and 10 bases at J, with 13 bases between. The germline gives CDR1 LGHNA, CDR2 YSLEER. The CDR3 runs to 14 residues. CDR3 nucleotides: TGCGCCAGCAGCCAAGACCTGGTTAGCGGCGAGCAGTTCTTC. This codes for CASSQDLVSGEQFF.

The V call is TRBV20-1, the J call TRBJ2-1; 9 bases map to TRBD2. The CDR3 covers 16 residues. Looked up from germline, CDR1 is DFQATT and CDR2 is SNEGSKA (reference sequence). The ends lost 0 bases at V and 6 bases at J; junction bases unmatched: 9. CDR3 nucleotides: TGCAGTGCTAGAGAGAATCGGGCGGGAGGGCCCAATGAGCAGTTCTTC. It specifies CSARENRAGGPNEQFF.

The rearrangement links TRBV2 to TRBJ2-2; D remains ambiguous. V was cut by 3 bases and J by 7 bases, with 9 bases left in between. Germline V gives CDR1 SNHLY, CDR2 FYNNEI. This CDR3 spans 13 amino acids. The CDR3, as DNA: TGTGCCAGCAGTGAGAGGTATCACGGGGAGCTGTTTTTT. Translation: CASSERYHGELFF.

CDR3 loop: CASGTGNTIYF. Here the CDR3 DNA reads TGTGCCAGCGGTACTGGAAACACCATATATTTT. The chain uses TRBV12-3 or TRBV12-4 and TRBJ1-3; D is undetermined. Trimming left V 8 bases short and J 2 bases short, with 4 bases between. The CDR3 runs to 11 residues.

This chain joins TRBV10-3 and TRBJ1-1, with D unclear. This CDR3 has 13 amino acids. CDR1 is ENHRY, CDR2 SYGVKD, per germline. Trimming removed 6 bases from V and 1 base from J, with 9 bases in between. CDR3 sequence (DNA): TGTGCCATCAGCCAGGCCGAGAACACTGAAGCTTTCTTT. Residues: CAISQAENTEAFF.

CDR3 DNA sequence: TGTGCCAGCGGGGTTTTGCAGTACTTC. It translates to CASGVLQYF. V gene TRBV28 combines with J gene TRBJ2-7; D unresolved. The CDR3 has 9 amino acids. V dropped 8 bases and J dropped 9 bases, with 8 bases sitting between them. Germline values: CDR1 MDHEN, CDR2 SYDVKM.

This clonotype was detected only a few times. The rearrangement uses TRBV20-1 and TRBJ2-5, with 9 positions matching TRBD1. V trimming: 3 bases; J trimming: 5 bases; junction bases outside the gene matches: 13. Germline V gives CDR1 DFQATT, CDR2 SNEGSKA (reference sequence). CDR3 length equals 16 residues. CDR3 in DNA: TGCAGTGCTAGCATCGGCTGGGACAGGGAAGGCGAGACCCAGTACTTC. The encoded protein is CSASIGWDREGETQYF.

The V call is TRBV28, the J call TRBJ2-7; TRBD2 aligns across 8 bases. The length of the CDR3 is 14 residues. Unmatched junction bases numbered 10, after V lost 10 bases and J lost 2 bases. From germline, CDR1 is MDHEN and CDR2 SYDVKM. CDR3 in DNA: TGTGCCACAACCACCGGGACTAGTGCCTACGAGCAGTACTTC. The encoded protein is CATTTGTSAYEQYF.

CDR3 nucleotide sequence: TGTGCCAGCAGTTACTACATGGGGGCGGGAGGCGCGGACGAGCAGTACTTC. Its protein product is CASSYYMGAGGADEQYF. The rearrangement uses TRBV6-5 and TRBJ2-7; 8 bases match TRBD2. V trimming: 1 base; J trimming: 5 bases; junction bases outside the gene matches: 13. Germline V gene sequence: CDR1 MNHEY, CDR2 SVGAGI. This CDR3 spans 17 amino acids.

The V call is TRBV5-1, the J call TRBJ2-2; D gene uncertain. The CDR3 is 15 residues long. V gave up 0 bases and J gave up 1 base, with 7 bases separating them. Looked up from germline, CDR1 is SGHRS and CDR2 is YFSETQ. CDR3 DNA: TGCGCCAGCAGCTTGGCCTCCCAGAACACCGGGGAGCTGTTTTTT. Amino acids: CASSLASQNTGELFF. The full variable domain, in which reference TRBV5-1 and TRBJ2-2 provide the parts outside the CDR3, is KAGVTQTPRYLIKTRGQQVTLSCSPISGHRSVSWYQQTPGQGLQFLFEYFSETQRNKGNFPGRFSGRQFSNSRSEMNVSTLELGDSALYLCASSLASQNTGELFFGEGSRLTVL.

The chain has TRBV7-2 and TRBJ1-2; weak D call: TRBD1 (5 bases). The CDR3 has 14 amino acids. The germline V and J ends were trimmed by 3 bases and 4 bases, with 12 bases remaining between them. Germline lookup yields CDR1 SGHTA and CDR2 FQGNSA. The CDR3 here is CASSLGGKGYGYTF. The DNA for the CDR3 is TGTGCCAGCAGCTTGGGGGGAAAGGGCTATGGCTACACCTTC.

This clonotype was detected ten times or more. The chain combines TRBV7-9 with TRBJ1-1; no reliable D call. V was trimmed by 2 bases and J by 1 base, leaving 8 bases between them. The CDR3 totals 14 residues. Germline V gene sequence: CDR1 SEHNR, CDR2 FQNEAQ (reference sequence). The CDR3 coding sequence is TGTGCCAGCAGCTTATACGGAGAGAACACTGAAGCTTTCTTT. Residues: CASSLYGENTEAFF.

There are a few counts of this clonotype. The chain has TRBV6-1 and TRBJ1-4; D gene uncertain. Germline V gene sequence: CDR1 MNHNS, CDR2 SASEGT. This CDR3 has 15 residues. V shed 1 base and J shed 6 bases, with 12 bases lying between them. This chain's CDR3 is CASSEELSPYEKLFF. The CDR3 region has the DNA TGTGCCAGCAGTGAAGAGTTGTCCCCCTATGAAAAACTGTTTTTT.

The genes are TRBV12-3 or TRBV12-4 and TRBJ2-7; D may be TRBD2 (5 bases). The CDR3 is 14 residues long. V lost 3 bases to trimming and J lost 8 bases, with 17 bases between them. In nucleotides, the CDR3 is TGTGCCAGCAGTTTTTTGGGTTCGGGGATCAAGCAGTACTTC. This sequence encodes CASSFLGSGIKQYF.

This sequence joins TRBV5-1 and TRBJ2-1, with 8 nucleotides matching TRBD1. Trimming cost V 0 bases and J 10 bases; bases outside gene matches: 12. Germline V gene lookup returns CDR1 SGHRS and CDR2 YFSETQ. The CDR3 is 16 residues long. The CDR3 sequence: CASSLASSWTGREQFF. The CDR3 bases are TGCGCCAGCAGCTTGGCCTCCAGCTGGACAGGGAGAGAGCAGTTCTTC.

DNA of the CDR3: TGTGCCAGCAGTCCCCAGGGCGGACTCACAGATACGCAGTATTTT. Translation: CASSPQGGLTDTQYF. This sequence joins TRBV28 and TRBJ2-3, with D perhaps assigned TRBD1 or TRBD2 (5 bases each). Trimming stripped 5 bases from V and 2 bases from J, with 14 bases between. The CDR3 spans 15 residues. CDR1 MDHEN and CDR2 SYDVKM come from the germline V gene.

This clonotype appeared many times. This chain connects TRBV5-1 to TRBJ2-7; the D is unclear. The CDR3 is 14 amino acids. The V and J ends lost 1 base and 3 bases respectively, with 11 bases between them. CDR1 is SGHRS and CDR2 is YFSETQ in the germline V gene. The CDR3, as DNA: TGCGCCAGCAGCTTGACGACTCCTCTCTACGAGCAGTACTTC. Amino acids: CASSLTTPLYEQYF.

The chain has TRBV28 and TRBJ2-7; either TRBD1 or TRBD2 may supply D (5 bases each). Germline loops: CDR1 MDHEN, CDR2 SYDVKM. The ends were cut back, 4 bases at V and 2 bases at J, with 15 bases in the middle. The CDR3 is 15 amino acids. DNA for the CDR3: TGTGCCAGCAGTTACGGGACGGTAGGTCCCTACGAGCAGTACTTC. Amino acid sequence: CASSYGTVGPYEQYF.